This T cell receptor (beta chain) was profiled in a study of naive and memory T cell subsets. Ligated cDNA underwent four rounds of PCR with nested alpha and beta constant region primers and SP2. For blood and skin samples, reverse transcription used TCR alpha and beta constant primers. TCRdb processed the 5' RACE reads anew with MiXCR; each CDR3 protein has one entry. The table includes 55,000 to 65,000 distinct CDR3 sequences, approximately 8% detected once. Notes on the study in general: TCR transcript changes with activation or differentiation may affect this RNA method.

Note on this clonotype: Its antigen is currently unknown.

The CDR3 extends over 13 amino acids. V trimming: 3 bases; J trimming: 4 bases; junction bases outside the gene matches: 5. Germline V gene lookup returns CDR1 SQVTM and CDR2 ANQGSEA. TCR cDNA received a 3' ligated oligonucleotide that carried a UMI. RNA was extracted from 2 to 2.5 ml of whole blood of healthy adults. Cells were not sorted; total RNA input targeted about 1 to 1000 ng. This sequence joins TRBV29-1 and TRBJ2-5; 7 bases align to TRBD1. This sequence was found in a female donor in good health. In nucleotides, the CDR3 is TGCAGCGTTGAGAGACAGGGCGGAGAGACCCAGTACTTC. Translating gives CSVERQGGETQYF.